This T cell receptor beta chain was identified during a study of beta chain features in type 1 diabetes. CDR3 size: 13 residues. J gave up 3 bases and V 7 bases, and 4 bases lay outside the gene matches. CDR1 is SQVTM, CDR2 ANQGSEA, per germline. Expressed TCRB transcripts were sequenced, since all the RNA that had been isolated was reverse transcribed. Produced via immunoSEQ multiplex PCR; TCRdb's table is partial and in-frame only. The sample includes roughly 500,000 clones, approximately 30% seen only once; the top ten take around 0.065%. Stem cell-like memory, regulatory, central memory and naive CD4+ cells were sorted via CD45RO/CCR7/CD25/CD127/CD95/CD27. Study conclusions and caveats: When cDNA is sequenced, cells with high TCR expression could be over-represented. Healthy donors had naive, central memory and Treg TCRB repertoires that appeared less similar than those seen among patients. Among all four CD4+ subsets, Type 1 diabetes patients had TCRB CDR3s that were moderately but significantly shorter.

As to this clone: Its target is unknown.

The specimen was naive CD4+ T cells from blood. This chain links TRBV29-1 with TRBJ2-3; 10 positions agree with TRBD2. This receptor was taken from a young man in good health. The CDR3 DNA is TGCAGCGCCGATAGCGGGAGGACAGATACGCAGTATTTT. This translates into CSADSGRTDTQYF.